Following are 7 T cell receptor beta chains from one sample sequenced in a study of cytomegalovirus exposure and HLA in healthy donors. The primer mix had 60 Vbeta and 13 Jbeta primers. Here immunoSEQ multiplex PCR was the method, and the copy in TCRdb shows in-frame clones only, minus some. The table shows about 190,000 clones, with 80% to 85% occurring only once. Sample: PBMCs. All receptors come from a man in his forties or fifties in good health and CMV-seropositive.

The chain has TRBV11-1 and TRBJ1-5; D gene uncertain. V was pared by 2 bases and J by 1 base, with 6 bases between. Per germline, CDR1 SGHAT and CDR2 FQDESV (reference sequence). The CDR3 covers 14 residues. The CDR3 is CASSLSGSNQPQHF. DNA of the CDR3: TGTGCCAGCAGCTTATCAGGAAGCAATCAGCCCCAGCATTTT.

This rearrangement joins TRBV7-8 to TRBJ1-2; no clear D. Trimming cost V 6 bases and J 5 bases, with 16 bases left between them. Germline assignment: CDR1 SGHVS and CDR2 FQNEAQ. This CDR3 has 14 residues. DNA for the CDR3: TGTGCCAGCAGTCCGGAGCGGCAGGTGTATGGCTACACCTTC. Translation gives CASSPERQVYGYTF.

The chain links TRBV19 to TRBJ1-2; TRBD1 might be the D (5 bases). Germline V CDR1 and CDR2: LNHDA, SQIVND (reference sequence). There are 15 residues in the CDR3. V lost 4 bases, J lost 8 bases, and 20 bases lay in between. The chain's CDR3 is CASSSSRVNLIGYTF. The CDR3 DNA reads as TGTGCCAGTAGTAGTTCCAGGGTCAACCTTATCGGCTACACCTTC.

The genes are TRBV27 and TRBJ2-5; 9 bases line up with TRBD1. The CDR3 covers 16 residues. V lost 4 bases, J lost 4 bases, and 10 bases stayed unmatched. CDR1 and CDR2 from the germline V gene are MNHEY and SMNVEV (reference sequence). As DNA, the CDR3 is TGTGCCAGCAGTTCCGGTCAGACAGGGGGGGTAGAGACCCAGTACTTC. It translates to CASSSGQTGGVETQYF.

The chain is built from TRBV30 and TRBJ1-5, with 11 nucleotides matching TRBD1. Germline V gene lookup returns CDR1 GTSNPN and CDR2 SVGIG (reference sequence). CDR3 length: 15 amino acids. The V segment lost 3 bases and the J segment 6 bases; nucleotides outside the gene matches: 7. In DNA, the CDR3 is TGTGCCTGGAGCTCAAGGACAGGGGGCGGTCAGCCCCAGCATTTT. Amino acids: CAWSSRTGGGQPQHF.

V and J are TRBV7-3 and TRBJ2-3, with 7 bases lining up with TRBD2. The ends lost 0 bases at V and 0 bases at J; junction bases unmatched: 6. Germline V gene sequence: CDR1 SGHTA, CDR2 FQGTGA. The CDR3 is made up of 17 amino acids. Here the CDR3 reads CASSLTQAGTSTDTQYF. The CDR3 coding sequence is TGTGCCAGCAGCTTAACACAAGCGGGGACCAGCACAGATACGCAGTATTTT.

This sequence joins TRBV7-3 and TRBJ1-1; the match to TRBD1 covers 7 bases. The CDR3 length is 18 residues. V gave up 5 bases and J gave up 9 bases; unmatched junction bases: 24. Germline CDR1 SGHTA, CDR2 FQGTGA. The CDR3 nucleotides are TGTGCCAGCAGCCCGGTGAGGACAGGCCTTTTGCCCCCACCCCAAGCTTTCTTT. It specifies CASSPVRTGLLPPPQAFF.